The 10 T cell receptor beta chains presented below share a single source sample, sequenced in a study of response to subunit inactivated influenza vaccine. TCRdb called the RT-PCR reads again in MiXCR, with one record for every CDR3 protein. Of approximately 310,000 distinct CDR3 sequences in the sample, 20% to 25% were seen once. The sample in question was PBMCs from blood, obtained about 20 months after vaccination. Source of these receptors: a man between 50 and 75 years old who received an inactivated influenza vaccine.

The chain combines TRBV6-5 with TRBJ1-1; D not resolved. This CDR3 is 14 amino acids long. Germline V CDR1 and CDR2: MNHEY, SVGAGI. Between the trimmed V and J ends, which lost 2 bases and 1 base, there was a span of 8 bases. The CDR3 spells CASSYRSPNTEAFF. The DNA of the CDR3 is TGTGCCAGCAGTTACCGGTCACCGAACACTGAAGCTTTCTTT.

In regard to this clonotype: This may be a read error, as it is one base from a much larger clone. The CDR3 DNA is TGCAGTGCAGGTACAGGGGCCGCCTACGAGCAGTACTTC. It encodes CSAGTGAAYEQYF. V and J are TRBV20-1 and TRBJ2-7; 7 bases line up with TRBD1. The CDR3 contains 13 residues. V shed 6 bases and J 2 bases; nucleotides not matched to a gene: 7. The germline gives CDR1 DFQATT, CDR2 SNEGSKA (reference sequence).

This clonotype was picked up a small number of times. This chain connects TRBV7-9 to TRBJ2-5, with a weak D call TRBD2 (6 bases). Trimming stripped 2 bases from V and 2 bases from J, with 12 bases between. This CDR3 region has 15 residues. Germline loops: CDR1 SEHNR, CDR2 FQNEAQ (reference sequence). CDR3 in DNA: TGTGCCAGCAGCTTAATCGCGGGACTTCAAGAGACCCAGTACTTC. It specifies CASSLIAGLQETQYF.

This clonotype was counted a few times. The DNA of the CDR3 is TGTGCCATCAGTGAGTCGACCCTCTTTGGGAGGACAAGCTCTGGAAACACCATATATTTT. It codes for CAISESTLFGRTSSGNTIYF. V usage is TRBV10-3 and J usage is TRBJ1-3; perhaps TRBD1 as D (5 bases). This CDR3 has 20 residues. Trimming took off 0 bases at V and 0 bases at J, with 21 bases between the two ends. Germline CDR1 is ENHRY and CDR2 is SYGVKD.

Here the CDR3 reads CASSQVPKRVQERDYGYTF. CDR3 nucleotide sequence: TGCGCCAGCAGCCAAGTACCTAAAAGAGTCCAGGAAAGGGACTATGGCTACACCTTC. J is TRBJ1-2 and V is TRBV4-3; D uncertain. This CDR3 has 19 residues. The ends were cut back, 1 base at V and 3 bases at J, with 24 bases in the middle. Germline lookup yields CDR1 LGHNA and CDR2 YSLEER.

This clonotype has just one count. The gene calls are TRBV12-3 or TRBV12-4 and TRBJ1-1; D is possibly TRBD1 (5 bases). This CDR3 comprises 12 residues. V was cut by 2 bases and J by 7 bases, with 8 bases left in between. This CDR3 reads CASSLMGREAFF. The CDR3, as DNA: TGTGCCAGCAGTTTAATGGGGCGTGAAGCTTTCTTT.

The sample holds a few counts of this clonotype. The chain joins TRBV4-2 to TRBJ1-5; D may be TRBD1 (5 bases). Germline V lookup: CDR1 LGHNA, CDR2 YNFKEQ. The V end was cut by 1 base, the J end by 5 bases, with 18 bases between. The CDR3 sequence is 17 residues long. CDR3 DNA sequence: TGTGCCAGCAGCCAAGGGGATGGGGGAGCAATTCATCAGCCCCAGCATTTT. It translates to CASSQGDGGAIHQPQHF.

This clonotype has a handful of counts. The rearrangement uses TRBV4-3 and TRBJ1-3; 10 bases fit TRBD1. V shed 4 bases, J shed 2 bases, and the junction held 2 bases outside the gene matches. The CDR3 has 15 amino acids. Looked up from germline, CDR1 is LGHNA and CDR2 is YSLEER. This chain's CDR3 is CASSLGTGAGNTIYF. CDR3 nucleotides: TGCGCCAGCAGCCTGGGGACAGGGGCTGGAAACACCATATATTTT.

This clonotype was observed a few times. V and J are TRBV27 and TRBJ2-1; tentative D call: TRBD1 (6 bases). There are 16 residues in the CDR3. Germline-derived CDR1 and CDR2 are MNHEY and SMNVEV (reference sequence). The ends were cut back, 5 bases at V and 2 bases at J, with 16 bases in the middle. The CDR3 sequence: CASSLNFWDTYNEQFF. CDR3 bases: TGTGCCAGCAGTCTAAACTTCTGGGACACCTACAATGAGCAGTTCTTC.

This chain links TRBV6-5 with TRBJ1-1, with D hard to call. The CDR3 contains 11 residues. The V gene lost 2 bases and the J gene lost 6 bases, with 4 bases spanning the gap. Germline CDR1 MNHEY, CDR2 SVGAGI. CDR3 loop: CASSYRAEAFF. CDR3 sequence (DNA): TGTGCCAGCAGTTACAGGGCTGAAGCTTTCTTT.